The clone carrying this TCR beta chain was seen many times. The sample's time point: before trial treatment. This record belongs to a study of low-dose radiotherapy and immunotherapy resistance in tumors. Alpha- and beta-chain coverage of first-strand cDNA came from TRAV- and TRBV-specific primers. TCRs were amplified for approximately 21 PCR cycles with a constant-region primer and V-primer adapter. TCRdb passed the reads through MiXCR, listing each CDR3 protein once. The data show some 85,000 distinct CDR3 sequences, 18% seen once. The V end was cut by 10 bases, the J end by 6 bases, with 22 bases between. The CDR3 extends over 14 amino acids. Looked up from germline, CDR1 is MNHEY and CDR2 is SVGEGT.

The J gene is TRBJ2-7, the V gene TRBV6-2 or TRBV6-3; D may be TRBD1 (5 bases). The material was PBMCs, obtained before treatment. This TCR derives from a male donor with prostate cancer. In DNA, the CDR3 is TGTGCCACTACACTCTCGGCAGGGCAGAGCGAGCAGTACTTC. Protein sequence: CATTLSAGQSEQYF.